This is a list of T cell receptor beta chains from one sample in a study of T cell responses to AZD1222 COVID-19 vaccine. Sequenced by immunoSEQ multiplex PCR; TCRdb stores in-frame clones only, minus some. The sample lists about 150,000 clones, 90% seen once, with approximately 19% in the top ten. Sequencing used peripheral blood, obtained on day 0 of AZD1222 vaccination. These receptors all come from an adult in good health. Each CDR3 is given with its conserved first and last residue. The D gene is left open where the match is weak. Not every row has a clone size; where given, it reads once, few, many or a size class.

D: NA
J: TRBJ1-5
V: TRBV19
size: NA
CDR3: CASRLGGLYQPQHF
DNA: TGTGCCAGTCGCCTGGGGGGGTTGTATCAGCCCCAGCATTTT

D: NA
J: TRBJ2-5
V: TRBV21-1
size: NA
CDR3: CATTPAGVEETQYF
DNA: TGTGCCACCACTCCGGCAGGCGTTGAAGAGACCCAGTACTTC

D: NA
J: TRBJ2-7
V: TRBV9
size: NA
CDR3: CASSVEPWLPSSYEQYF
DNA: TGTGCCAGCAGCGTAGAACCCTGGCTACCGAGCTCCTACGAGCAGTACTTC

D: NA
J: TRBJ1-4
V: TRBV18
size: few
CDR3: CASSPVREEKLFF
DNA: TGTGCCAGCTCACCGGTAAGGGAGGAAAAACTGTTTTTT

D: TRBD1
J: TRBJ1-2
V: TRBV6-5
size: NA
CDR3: CASKLTGVYGYTF
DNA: TGTGCCAGCAAATTGACAGGGGTTTATGGCTACACCTTC

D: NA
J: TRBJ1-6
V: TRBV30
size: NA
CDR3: CAWSVFLTAGWNSPLHF
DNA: TGTGCCTGGAGTGTATTCCTAACGGCAGGGTGGAATTCACCCCTCCACTTT

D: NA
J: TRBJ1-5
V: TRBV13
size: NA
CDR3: CASSTGGRGNQPQHF
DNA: TGTGCCAGCAGCACGGGGGGGCGCGGGAATCAGCCCCAGCATTTT

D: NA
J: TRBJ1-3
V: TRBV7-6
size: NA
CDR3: CASSRNDHSGNTIYF
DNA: TGTGCCAGCAGCCGAAACGACCACTCTGGAAACACCATATATTTT

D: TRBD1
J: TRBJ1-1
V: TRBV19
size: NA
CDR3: CASSIGLRTGGEAFF
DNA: TGTGCCAGTAGTATTGGGCTAAGGACAGGGGGCGAAGCTTTCTTT

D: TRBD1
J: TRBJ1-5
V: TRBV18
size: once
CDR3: CASSRGTGDSQPQHF
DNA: TGTGCCAGCTCACGCGGGACAGGGGATTCACAGCCCCAGCATTTT

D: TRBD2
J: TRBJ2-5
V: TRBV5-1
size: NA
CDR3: CASSLAGVVSGTQYF
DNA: TGCGCCAGCAGCCTAGCGGGGGTGGTCAGTGGGACCCAGTACTTC

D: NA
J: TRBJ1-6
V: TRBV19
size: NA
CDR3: CASSIDRTGWRGSPLHF
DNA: TGTGCCAGTAGTATAGATCGTACCGGGTGGAGGGGCTCACCCCTCCACTTT

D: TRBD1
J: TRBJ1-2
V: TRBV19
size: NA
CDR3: CASSIRQGGSLYGYTF
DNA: TGTGCCAGTAGTATCCGACAGGGAGGCTCTTTATATGGCTACACCTTC

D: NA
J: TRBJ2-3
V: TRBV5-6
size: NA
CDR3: CASSLASPSTDTQYF
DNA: TGTGCCAGCAGCCTGGCTAGCCCCAGCACAGATACGCAGTATTTT

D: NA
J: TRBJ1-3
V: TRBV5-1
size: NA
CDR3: CASSPDSTSGNTIYF
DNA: TGCGCCAGCAGCCCTGACAGCACCTCTGGAAACACCATATATTTT

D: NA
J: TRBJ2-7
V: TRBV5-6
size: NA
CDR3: CASSFNPSYEQYF
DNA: TGTGCCAGCAGCTTTAATCCTTCCTACGAGCAGTACTTC

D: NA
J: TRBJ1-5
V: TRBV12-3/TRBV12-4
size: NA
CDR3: CASSLAGGKPQHF
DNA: TGTGCCAGCAGTTTAGCGGGGGGCAAGCCCCAGCATTTT

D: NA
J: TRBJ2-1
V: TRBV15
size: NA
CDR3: CATSTGQLKNNEQFF
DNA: TGTGCCACCAGCACGGGACAACTCAAAAACAATGAGCAGTTCTTC

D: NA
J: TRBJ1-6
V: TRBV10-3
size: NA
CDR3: CAISESGQGDSPLHF
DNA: TGTGCCATCAGTGAGTCGGGTCAGGGCGATTCACCCCTCCACTTT

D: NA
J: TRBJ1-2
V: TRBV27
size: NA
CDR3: CASSPLSFTNYGYTF
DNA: TGTGCCAGCAGTCCCCTTAGCTTCACTAACTATGGCTACACCTTC

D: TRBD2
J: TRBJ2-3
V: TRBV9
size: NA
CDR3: CASSPGGSAGDTQYF
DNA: TGTGCCAGCAGCCCGGGGGGGAGTGCAGGAGATACGCAGTATTTT

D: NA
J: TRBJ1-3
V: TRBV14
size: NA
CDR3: CASSQARENTIYF
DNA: TGTGCCAGCAGCCAAGCGAGGGAAAACACCATATATTTT

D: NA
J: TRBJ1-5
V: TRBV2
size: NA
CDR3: CASRRQDVQPQHF
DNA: TGTGCCAGCAGGCGACAGGACGTTCAGCCCCAGCATTTT

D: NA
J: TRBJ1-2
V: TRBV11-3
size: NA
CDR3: CASSVKGTTNYGYTF
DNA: TGTGCCAGCAGCGTTAAGGGGACTACTAACTATGGCTACACCTTC

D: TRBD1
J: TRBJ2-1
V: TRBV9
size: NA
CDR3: CASSGATGGYFDEQFF
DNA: TGTGCCAGCAGCGGAGCGACAGGGGGCTATTTCGATGAGCAGTTCTTC